Each of the 19 T cell receptor beta chains below was sequenced from the same sample in a study of blood T cell repertoires in COVID-19. TCRdb's table, derived via immunoSEQ multiplex PCR, lists solely in-frame clones and lacks some. The table has a few hundred thousand clones, 80% to 90% seen once; the top ten hold approximately 10%. What was sequenced was peripheral blood. These receptors were taken from a woman aged 70-85 years with acute or convalescent COVID-19.

The rearrangement joins TRBV10-1 to TRBJ1-1; tentative D call: TRBD1 (6 bases). Germline CDR1 WNHNN, CDR2 SYGVQD (reference sequence). Trimming shortened V by 4 bases and J by 0 bases, and 18 bases separated the two germline ends. The CDR3 is made up of 17 amino acids. The CDR3 loop reads CASSGRQGQLMNTEAFF. The CDR3 nucleotides are TGCGCCAGCAGTGGCCGGCAGGGACAACTTATGAACACTGAAGCTTTCTTT.

This rearrangement joins TRBV6-2 or TRBV6-3 to TRBJ2-7; 9 bases line up with TRBD1. Losses at the gene ends were 5 bases for V and 6 bases for J; bases not matched to a gene: 2. CDR1 and CDR2 (germline): MNHEY, SVGEGT. CDR3 length: 12 amino acids. For the CDR3, the DNA is TGTGCCAGCAGTCAGGACAGGGGCGAGCAGTACTTC. It specifies CASSQDRGEQYF.

The CDR3 spells CASSSPDRQYEQYF. CDR3 sequence (DNA): TGTGCCAGCAGCTCCCCCGACAGGCAGTACGAGCAGTACTTC. The rearrangement links TRBV7-2 to TRBJ2-7, with D perhaps matching TRBD1 (6 bases). The CDR3 runs 14 residues. The ends were cut back, 4 bases at V and 4 bases at J, with 14 bases in the middle. CDR1 SGHTA and CDR2 FQGNSA come from the germline V gene.

The chain is built from TRBV28 and TRBJ1-4; 11 bases are shared with TRBD1. After removal of 2 bases from V and 8 bases from J, the junction contained 4 bases not matched to a gene. Germline values: CDR1 MDHEN, CDR2 SYDVKM. The CDR3 consists of 15 residues. The CDR3 here is CASSLGQGAYEKLFF. The DNA of the CDR3 is TGTGCCAGCAGTTTAGGACAGGGGGCTTACGAAAAACTGTTTTTT.

V usage is TRBV24-1 and J usage is TRBJ2-1, with D maybe TRBD1 (6 bases). Germline V gives CDR1 KGHDR, CDR2 SFDVKD. Deletions cut 1 base from V and 4 bases from J, with 13 bases between. The CDR3 is 16 amino acids. CDR3 sequence reads: CATSDFEKGEYNEQFF. The CDR3 DNA is TGTGCCACCAGTGATTTTGAGAAGGGGGAATACAATGAGCAGTTCTTC.

The V gene is TRBV6-5, the J gene TRBJ2-5; TRBD2 matches 11 bases. Germline CDR1 is MNHEY and CDR2 is SVGAGI. J lost 5 bases, V lost 6 bases, and 8 bases had no gene match. CDR3 length equals 15 residues. The CDR3 sequence: CASRLAGGREETQYF. The CDR3 nucleotides are TGTGCCAGCAGATTAGCGGGGGGGCGGGAGGAGACCCAGTACTTC.

With respect to this clone: Different DNA sequences within this sample yield the same CDR3. The V and J genes are TRBV2 and TRBJ2-7; TRBD1 matches 7 bases. Trimming removed 7 bases from V and 3 bases from J; junction bases left unmatched: 9. Germline V gene lookup returns CDR1 SNHLY and CDR2 FYNNEI. The CDR3 consists of 14 residues. This CDR3 reads CASNRDRGVYEQYF. CDR3 bases: TGTGCCAGCAACCGGGACAGAGGAGTCTACGAGCAGTACTTC.

This clone was seen a few times. The CDR3 loop is CASSEWGHSNTEAFF. The CDR3 DNA is TGTGCCAGCAGTGAATGGGGACACTCGAACACTGAAGCTTTCTTT. This chain joins TRBV6-1 and TRBJ1-1; possibly TRBD1 for D (6 bases). CDR1 is MNHNS, CDR2 SASEGT, per germline. The CDR3 contains 15 residues. V was cut by 2 bases and J by 1 base, with 11 bases left in between.

The rearrangement links TRBV5-4 to TRBJ2-3, with D tentatively TRBD2 (6 bases). V shed 0 bases and J shed 5 bases, with 7 bases lying between them. Germline V gives CDR1 SGHNT, CDR2 YYREEE (reference sequence). The CDR3 consists of 13 residues. The CDR3 bases are TGTGCCAGCAGCTTGGTGGGGGGAGATACGCAGTATTTT. Translating it yields CASSLVGGDTQYF. The entire variable domain, with the rest obtained from reference TRBV5-4 and TRBJ2-3, is as follows: ETGVTQSPTHLIKTRGQQVTLRCSSQSGHNTVSWYQQALGQGPQFIFQYYREEENGRGNFPPRFSGLQFPNYSSELNVNALELDDSALYLCASSLVGGDTQYFGPGTRLTVL.

The CDR3 nucleotides are TGTGCCAGCTCACAGGGACAGAAGGGGACCCAGCCCCAGCATTTT. Its translation is CASSQGQKGTQPQHF. This chain uses TRBV18 with TRBJ1-5, with TRBD1 matching over 7 bases. V lost 4 bases and J lost 7; bases outside the gene matches: 10. The CDR3 sequence is 15 residues long. In germline, CDR1 is KGHSH, CDR2 LQKENI.

The chain couples TRBV3-1 (or the pseudogene TRBV3-2) to TRBJ1-2; 9 bases are a match to TRBD1. V was clipped by 4 bases and J by 3 bases; unmatched bases: 9. From germline, CDR1 is LGHDT and CDR2 YNNKEL (reference sequence). The CDR3 covers 16 residues. The CDR3 region has the DNA TGTGCCAGCAGCCTACAGGGGGCGCGATCTGACTATGGCTACACCTTC. It yields the protein CASSLQGARSDYGYTF.

This chain uses TRBV29-1 with TRBJ1-1; 8 positions agree with TRBD1. The CDR3 has 13 residues. The V segment lost 7 bases and the J segment 7 bases; nucleotides outside the gene matches: 11. Germline CDR1 and CDR2: SQVTM and ANQGSEA. The CDR3 reads CSAAGAGGLEAFF. DNA of the CDR3: TGCAGCGCTGCTGGGGCAGGGGGCCTTGAAGCTTTCTTT.

This clone was observed a single time. The CDR3 reads CASSIESREGDTQYF. CDR3 nucleotides: TGTGCCAGTAGTATAGAAAGTAGGGAGGGGGATACGCAGTATTTT. V gene TRBV19 combines with J gene TRBJ2-3; 7 positions agree with TRBD2. In germline, CDR1 is LNHDA, CDR2 SQIVND (reference sequence). This CDR3 spans 15 amino acids. V was pared by 0 bases and J by 6 bases, with 6 bases of the junction left unmatched.

This clone was seen a few times. CDR3 amino acids: CASSEDRPIMRFYEQYF. The CDR3 DNA follows: TGTGCCAGCAGTGAGGACAGACCAATCATGCGATTCTACGAGCAGTACTTC. V gene TRBV2 combines with J gene TRBJ2-7, with D perhaps matching TRBD1 (6 bases). With 3 bases removed from V and 3 bases from J, the gap between germline ends came to 21 bases. This CDR3 is 17 amino acids long. Germline-derived CDR1 and CDR2 are SNHLY and FYNNEI.

The chain recombines TRBV2 with TRBJ1-3, with 7 bases lining up with TRBD1. The CDR3 is made up of 16 amino acids. Unmatched junction bases numbered 11, after V lost 5 bases and J lost 4 bases. From germline, CDR1 is SNHLY and CDR2 FYNNEI. In nucleotides, the CDR3 is TGTGCCAGCAGTCCCTACAGGGGTCCCTCGGGAAACACCATATATTTT. Translating gives CASSPYRGPSGNTIYF.

V is TRBV2 and J is TRBJ1-2; 7 bases are a match to TRBD1. Germline CDR1 SNHLY, CDR2 FYNNEI. The CDR3 sequence is 13 residues long. The V and J ends lost 6 bases and 6 bases, in that order; junction bases with no gene match: 7. DNA for the CDR3: TGTGCCAGCAGGGGGGACAGATTGAATGGCTACACCTTC. Protein product: CASRGDRLNGYTF.

The rearrangement uses TRBV3-1 (or the pseudogene TRBV3-2) and TRBJ2-5, with D possibly being TRBD2 (6 bases). Germline V gene lookup returns CDR1 LGHDT and CDR2 YNNKEL (reference sequence). The CDR3 covers 12 residues. V was clipped by 8 bases and J by 1 base, with 8 bases between them. CDR3 in amino acids: CASLGSQETQYF. CDR3 coding DNA: TGTGCCAGCCTCGGGAGCCAAGAGACCCAGTACTTC.

This chain joins TRBV11-3 and TRBJ2-5; 7 positions match TRBD1. V lost 5 bases and J lost 3; bases outside the gene matches: 9. Germline-derived CDR1 and CDR2 are SGHNT and YENEEA. This CDR3 has 15 residues. The CDR3 DNA reads as TGTGCCAGCAGCCAAGGGACAGCTCTGAAAGAGACCCAGTACTTC. Its translation: CASSQGTALKETQYF.

The J gene is TRBJ2-1, the V gene TRBV4-1; 9 bases line up with TRBD1. CDR3 length: 17 residues. In germline, CDR1 is MGHRA, CDR2 YSYEKL. V was clipped by 1 base and J by 9 bases; unmatched bases: 13. The CDR3 here is CASSQVLTGQGMGEQFF. For the CDR3, the DNA is TGCGCCAGCAGCCAAGTTCTTACAGGACAGGGGATGGGTGAGCAGTTCTTC.